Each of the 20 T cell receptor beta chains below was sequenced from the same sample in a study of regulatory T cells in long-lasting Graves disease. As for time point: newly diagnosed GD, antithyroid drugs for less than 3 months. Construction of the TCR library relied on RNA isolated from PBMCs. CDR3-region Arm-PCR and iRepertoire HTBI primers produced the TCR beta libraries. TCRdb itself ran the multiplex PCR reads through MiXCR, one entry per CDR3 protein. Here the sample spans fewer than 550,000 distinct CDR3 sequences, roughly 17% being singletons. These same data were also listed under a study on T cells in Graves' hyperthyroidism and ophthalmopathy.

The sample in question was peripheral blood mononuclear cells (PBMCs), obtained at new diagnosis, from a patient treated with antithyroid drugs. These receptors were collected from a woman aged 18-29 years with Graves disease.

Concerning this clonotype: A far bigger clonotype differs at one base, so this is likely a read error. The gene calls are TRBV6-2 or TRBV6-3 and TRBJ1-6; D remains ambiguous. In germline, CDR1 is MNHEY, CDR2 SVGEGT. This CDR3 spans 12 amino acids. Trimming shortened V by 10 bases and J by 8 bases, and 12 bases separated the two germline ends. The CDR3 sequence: CANSPNYSPLHF. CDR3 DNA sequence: TGTGCCAACAGCCCCAACTATTCACCCCTCCACTTT.

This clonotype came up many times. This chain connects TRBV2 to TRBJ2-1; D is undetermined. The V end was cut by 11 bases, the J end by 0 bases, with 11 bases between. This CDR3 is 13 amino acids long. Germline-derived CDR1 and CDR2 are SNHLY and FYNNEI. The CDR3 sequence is CAQHESSYNEQFF. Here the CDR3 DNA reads TGTGCCCAGCATGAATCCTCCTACAATGAGCAGTTCTTC.

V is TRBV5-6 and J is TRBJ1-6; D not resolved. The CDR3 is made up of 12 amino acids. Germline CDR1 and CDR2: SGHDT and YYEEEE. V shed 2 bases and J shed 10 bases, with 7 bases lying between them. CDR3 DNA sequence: TGTGCCAGCAGCTTTGTCGGCTCACCCCTCCACTTT. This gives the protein CASSFVGSPLHF.

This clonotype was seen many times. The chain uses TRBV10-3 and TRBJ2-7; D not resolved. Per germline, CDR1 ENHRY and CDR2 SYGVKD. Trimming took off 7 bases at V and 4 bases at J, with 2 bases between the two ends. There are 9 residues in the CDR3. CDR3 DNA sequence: TGTGCCATCAATTACGAGCAGTACTTC. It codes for CAINYEQYF.

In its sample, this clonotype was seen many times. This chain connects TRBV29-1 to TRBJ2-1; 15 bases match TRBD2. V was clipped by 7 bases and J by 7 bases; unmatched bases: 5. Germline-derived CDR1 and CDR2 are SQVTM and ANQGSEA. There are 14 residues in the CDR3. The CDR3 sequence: CSADGLAGGNEQFF. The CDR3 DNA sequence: TGCAGCGCAGATGGACTAGCGGGAGGGAATGAGCAGTTCTTC.

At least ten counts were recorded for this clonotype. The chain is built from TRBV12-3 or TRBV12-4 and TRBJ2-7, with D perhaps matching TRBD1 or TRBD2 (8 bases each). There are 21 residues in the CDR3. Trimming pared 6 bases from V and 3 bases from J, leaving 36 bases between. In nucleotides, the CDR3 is TGTGCCAGCAGACAAGGATCTCGGACAGGGAAGTCTAGCGGGTTGGTCTACGAGCAGTACTTC. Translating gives CASRQGSRTGKSSGLVYEQYF.

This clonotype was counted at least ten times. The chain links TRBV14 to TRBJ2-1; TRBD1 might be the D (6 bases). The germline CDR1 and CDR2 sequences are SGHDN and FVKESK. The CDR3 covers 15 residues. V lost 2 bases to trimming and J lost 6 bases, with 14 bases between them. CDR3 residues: CASSQMTGQFNEQFF. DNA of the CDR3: TGTGCCAGCAGCCAAATGACAGGCCAGTTCAATGAGCAGTTCTTC.

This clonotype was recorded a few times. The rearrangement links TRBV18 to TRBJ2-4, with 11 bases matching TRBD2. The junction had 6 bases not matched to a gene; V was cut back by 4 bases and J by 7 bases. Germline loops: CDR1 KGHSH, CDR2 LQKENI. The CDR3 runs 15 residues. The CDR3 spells CASSRRASGGNIQYF. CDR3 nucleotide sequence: TGTGCCAGCTCACGACGGGCTAGCGGGGGGAACATTCAGTACTTC.

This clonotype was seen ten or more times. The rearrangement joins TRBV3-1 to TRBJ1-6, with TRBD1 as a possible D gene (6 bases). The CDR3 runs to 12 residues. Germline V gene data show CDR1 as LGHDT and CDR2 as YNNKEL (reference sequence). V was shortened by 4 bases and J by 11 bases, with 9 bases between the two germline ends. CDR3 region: CASSPGVAPLHF. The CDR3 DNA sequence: TGTGCCAGCAGCCCAGGGGTAGCACCCCTCCACTTT.

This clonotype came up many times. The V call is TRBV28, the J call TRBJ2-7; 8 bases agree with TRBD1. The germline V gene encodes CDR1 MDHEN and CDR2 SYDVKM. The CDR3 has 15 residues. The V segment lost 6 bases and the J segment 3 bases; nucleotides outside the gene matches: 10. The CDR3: CASSFGQGEFYEQYF. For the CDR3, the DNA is TGTGCCAGCAGCTTCGGACAGGGAGAGTTCTACGAGCAGTACTTC.

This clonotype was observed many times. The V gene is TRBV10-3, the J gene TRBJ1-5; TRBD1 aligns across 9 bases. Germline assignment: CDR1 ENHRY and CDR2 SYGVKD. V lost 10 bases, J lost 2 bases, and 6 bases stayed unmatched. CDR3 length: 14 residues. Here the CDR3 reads CASWTGEGNQPQHF. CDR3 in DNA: TGTGCCAGCTGGACAGGGGAGGGCAATCAGCCCCAGCATTTT.

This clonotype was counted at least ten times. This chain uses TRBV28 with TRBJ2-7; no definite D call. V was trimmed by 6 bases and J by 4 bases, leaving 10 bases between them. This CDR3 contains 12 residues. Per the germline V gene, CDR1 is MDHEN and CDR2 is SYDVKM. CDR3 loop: CASSGDSYEQYF. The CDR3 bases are TGTGCCAGCAGCGGTGACTCGTACGAGCAGTACTTC.

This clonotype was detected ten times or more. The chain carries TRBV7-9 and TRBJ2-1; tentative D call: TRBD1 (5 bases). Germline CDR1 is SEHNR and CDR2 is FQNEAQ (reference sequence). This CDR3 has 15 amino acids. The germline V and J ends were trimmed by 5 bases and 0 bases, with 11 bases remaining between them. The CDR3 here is CASSRDRNSYNEQFF. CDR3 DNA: TGTGCCAGCAGCCGCGACAGAAACTCCTACAATGAGCAGTTCTTC.

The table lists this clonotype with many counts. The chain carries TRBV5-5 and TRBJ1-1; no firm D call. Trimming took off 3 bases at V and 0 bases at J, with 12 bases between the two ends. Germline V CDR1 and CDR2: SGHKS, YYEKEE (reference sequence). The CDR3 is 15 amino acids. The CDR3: CASSSHSGLNTEAFF. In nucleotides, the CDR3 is TGTGCCAGCAGCTCACACAGCGGGTTGAACACTGAAGCTTTCTTT.

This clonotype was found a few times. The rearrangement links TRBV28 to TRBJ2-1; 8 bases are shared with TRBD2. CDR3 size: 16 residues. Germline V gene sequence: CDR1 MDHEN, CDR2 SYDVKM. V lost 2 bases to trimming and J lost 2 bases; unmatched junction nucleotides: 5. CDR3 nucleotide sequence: TGTGCCAGCAGTTTAACACTAGCGGCACCCTACAATGAGCAGTTCTTC. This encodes CASSLTLAAPYNEQFF.

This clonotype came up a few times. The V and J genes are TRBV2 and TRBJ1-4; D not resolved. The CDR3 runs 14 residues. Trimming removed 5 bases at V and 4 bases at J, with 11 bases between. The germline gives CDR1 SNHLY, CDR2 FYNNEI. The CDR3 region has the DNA TGTGCCAGCAGTATTCAAGGGATTAATGAAAAACTGTTTTTT. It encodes CASSIQGINEKLFF.

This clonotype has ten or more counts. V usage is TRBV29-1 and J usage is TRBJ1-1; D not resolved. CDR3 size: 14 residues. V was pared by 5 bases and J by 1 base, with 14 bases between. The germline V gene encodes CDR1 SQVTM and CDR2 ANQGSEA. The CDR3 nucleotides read TGCAGCGTTATTGCGCGAAATTCGAACACTGAAGCTTTCTTT. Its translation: CSVIARNSNTEAFF. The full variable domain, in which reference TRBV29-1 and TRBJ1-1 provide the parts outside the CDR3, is SAVISQKPSRDICQRGTSLTIQCQVDSQVTMMFWYRQQPGQSLTLIATANQGSEATYESGFVIDKFPISRPNLTFSTLTVSNMSPEDSSIYLCSVIARNSNTEAFFGQGTRLTVV.

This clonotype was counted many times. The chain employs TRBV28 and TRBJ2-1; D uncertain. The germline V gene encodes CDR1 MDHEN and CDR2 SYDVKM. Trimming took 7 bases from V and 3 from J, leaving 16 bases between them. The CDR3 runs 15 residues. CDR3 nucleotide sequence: TGTGCCAGCAACTCTAGGGTTGAGTTCTACAATGAGCAGTTCTTC. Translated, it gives CASNSRVEFYNEQFF.

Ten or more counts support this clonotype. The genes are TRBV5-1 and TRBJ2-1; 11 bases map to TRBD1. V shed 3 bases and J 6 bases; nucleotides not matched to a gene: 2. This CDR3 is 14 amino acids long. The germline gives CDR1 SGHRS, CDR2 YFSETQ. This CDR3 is CASSWGTGGNEQFF. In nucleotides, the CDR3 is TGCGCCAGCAGCTGGGGGACAGGGGGCAATGAGCAGTTCTTC.

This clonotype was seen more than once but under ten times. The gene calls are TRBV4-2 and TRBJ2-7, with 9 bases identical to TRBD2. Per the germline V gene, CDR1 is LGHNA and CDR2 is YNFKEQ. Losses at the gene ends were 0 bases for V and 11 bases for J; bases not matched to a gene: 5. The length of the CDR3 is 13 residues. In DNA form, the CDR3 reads TGTGCCAGCAGCCAAGATAGCGGGAGCAGTGAGTACTTC. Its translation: CASSQDSGSSEYF.